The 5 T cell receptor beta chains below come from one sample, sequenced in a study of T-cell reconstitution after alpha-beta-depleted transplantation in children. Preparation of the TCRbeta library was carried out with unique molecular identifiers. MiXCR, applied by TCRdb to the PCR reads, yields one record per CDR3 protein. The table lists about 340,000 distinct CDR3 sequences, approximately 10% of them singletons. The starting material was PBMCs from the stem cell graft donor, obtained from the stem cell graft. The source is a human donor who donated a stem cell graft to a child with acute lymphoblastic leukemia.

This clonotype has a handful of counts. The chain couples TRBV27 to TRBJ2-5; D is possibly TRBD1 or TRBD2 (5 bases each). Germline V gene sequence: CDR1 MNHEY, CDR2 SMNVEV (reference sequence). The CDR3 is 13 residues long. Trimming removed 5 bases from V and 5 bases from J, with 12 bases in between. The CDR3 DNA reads TGTGCCAGCAGTCGGTTGGGGGAGGAGACCCAGTACTTC. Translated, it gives CASSRLGEETQYF.

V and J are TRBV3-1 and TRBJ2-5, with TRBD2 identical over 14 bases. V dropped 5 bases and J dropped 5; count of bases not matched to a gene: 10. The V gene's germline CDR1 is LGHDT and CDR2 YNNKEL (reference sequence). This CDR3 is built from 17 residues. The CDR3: CASSFRLAGGPEETQYF. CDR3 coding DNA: TGTGCCAGCAGCTTCCGACTAGCGGGAGGGCCTGAGGAGACCCAGTACTTC.

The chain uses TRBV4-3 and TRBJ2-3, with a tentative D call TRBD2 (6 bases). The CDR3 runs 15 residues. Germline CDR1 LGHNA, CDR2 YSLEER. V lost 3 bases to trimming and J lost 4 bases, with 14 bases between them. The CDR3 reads CASSQGGFASDTQYF. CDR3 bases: TGCGCCAGCAGCCAGGGGGGTTTTGCTTCAGATACGCAGTATTTT.

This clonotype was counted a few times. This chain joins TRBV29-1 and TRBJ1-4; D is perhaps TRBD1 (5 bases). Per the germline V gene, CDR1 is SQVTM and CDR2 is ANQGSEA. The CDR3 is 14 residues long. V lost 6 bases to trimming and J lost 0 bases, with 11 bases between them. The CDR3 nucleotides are TGCAGCGTACCCGTCAGGGCAACTAATGAAAAACTGTTTTTT. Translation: CSVPVRATNEKLFF.

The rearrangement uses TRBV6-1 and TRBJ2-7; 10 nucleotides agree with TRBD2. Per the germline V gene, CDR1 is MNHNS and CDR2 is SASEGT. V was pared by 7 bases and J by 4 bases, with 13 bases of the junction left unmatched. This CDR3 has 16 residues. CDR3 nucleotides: TGTGCCAGCACCCGAGGGCCTAGCGGGAGTTGGTACGAGCAGTACTTC. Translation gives CASTRGPSGSWYEQYF.